This T cell receptor beta chain was observed in a study of blood T cell repertoires in COVID-19. In the study overall: Collection of acute and convalescent COVID-19 samples took place in the United States, Italy and Spain. Nucleic acid was either cDNA or gDNA, and it came from T cells, B-cell-depleted T cells, or PBMCs.

Per the germline V gene, CDR1 is MNHEY and CDR2 is SVGEGT. The CDR3 spans 12 residues. The V end was cut by 0 bases, the J end by 5 bases, with 5 bases between. Per the original methods: Amplifying reference gene primers gave estimates of nucleated cell counts. The protocol was immunoSEQ multiplex PCR, while the TCRdb copy is restricted to in-frame clones and leaves out a portion. Clonal size and the V and J genes are those of that table, whereas D and trimming came from the DNA. This sample has roughly 170,000 clones, with around four fifths found just once. The chain has TRBV6-2 or TRBV6-3 and TRBJ2-7, with unresolved D. The origin of this receptor is a man aged 40-55 years who had recovered from COVID-19. The sample was peripheral blood. The CDR3 spells CASSYSPDEQYF. Written as DNA, the CDR3 is TGTGCCAGCAGTTACTCTCCCGACGAGCAGTACTTC.